A selection of T cell receptor beta chains follows, all from one sample in a study of shared clonotypes between healthy human individuals. Measured with immunoSEQ multiplex PCR; TCRdb has only the in-frame clones, and not every one. The sample has around 2,000,000 clones; about 95% are singletons. The sample was naive CD8+ T cells sorted from blood. These receptors were taken from a man younger than 30 in good health. The CDR3 runs from the conserved cysteine through the conserved F or W. Clone size, where shown, is once, few, many, or a class for clones that have expanded.

abundance,v_gene,j_gene,CDR3aa
NA,TRBV19,TRBJ1-1,CASHPWGVNTEAFF
NA,TRBV28,TRBJ1-2,CASSLSQYYGYTF
once,TRBV7-9,TRBJ1-1,CASSPPQGNTEAFF
NA,TRBV2,TRBJ2-7,CASRAGGETYEQYF
NA,TRBV27,TRBJ2-7,CASSFTGASTEQYF
once,TRBV28,TRBJ1-5,CASSFLGSGQPQHF
NA,TRBV28,TRBJ2-7,CASSLAIGAGYEQYF
NA,TRBV7-2,TRBJ1-6,CASSMLGANSPLHF
NA,TRBV4-3,TRBJ2-7,CASSQEMGSSSYEQYF
NA,TRBV4-3,TRBJ1-2,CASSHTGPLGNYGYTF
NA,TRBV27,TRBJ1-6,CASSLRGFNSPLHF
NA,TRBV6-5,TRBJ1-6,CASSYSEGNSPLHF
NA,TRBV5-4,TRBJ2-7,CASSLTGGGEQYF
NA,TRBV13,TRBJ1-1,CASSEEDNTEAFF
NA,TRBV25-1,TRBJ1-1,CASSGFGEPDTEAFF
NA,TRBV6-1,TRBJ2-7,CASSGTSGEYEQYF
NA,TRBV4-1,TRBJ1-1,CASTFPGGTEAFF
NA,TRBV7-9,TRBJ1-4,CASSLSGVGPTTRLEKLFF
NA,TRBV9,TRBJ1-6,CASSVEGGEVSPLHF
NA,TRBV27,TRBJ2-3,CASSLSPSVGTDTQYF
NA,TRBV5-1,TRBJ1-1,CASSLGAGLMNTEAFF
NA,TRBV29-1,TRBJ1-2,CSLLTGAGGYTF
once,TRBV2,TRBJ2-7,CASSASLAEQYF
NA,TRBV9,TRBJ1-3,CASSFQLGESGGNTIYF
NA,TRBV29-1,TRBJ2-7,CSVESPTSGSYEQYF
NA,TRBV7-6,TRBJ2-7,CASSLLPISYEQYF
NA,TRBV29-1,TRBJ1-1,CSVPPGDTEAFF
NA,TRBV27,TRBJ1-1,CASSPPGRGGTEAFF
NA,TRBV28,TRBJ2-7,CASSQGLAVINSYEQYF
NA,TRBV4-1,TRBJ2-2,CASSHPGGGTGELFF
once,TRBV5-4,TRBJ1-3,CASSPDADSGNTIYF
NA,TRBV7-3,TRBJ1-6,CASSSGATGSPLHF
once,TRBV6-1,TRBJ2-7,CASSEVSVPYEQYF
NA,TRBV29-1,TRBJ1-1,CSVRENTEAFF
NA,TRBV6-1,TRBJ1-1,CASMGDGAWAEAFF
NA,TRBV4-3,TRBJ2-7,CASSPHRYSYEQYF
once,TRBV9,TRBJ2-7,CASSVAGTGSYEQYF
NA,TRBV27,TRBJ1-3,CASSLDRSSGNTIYF